This TCR beta chain came from a study of blood T cell repertoires in COVID-19. Study-wide context: Whether acute or convalescent, the COVID-19 samples came from the United States, Italy and Spain. Sample material is recorded as cDNA or gDNA derived from T cells, B-cell-depleted T cells, or PBMCs.

In the original analysis: Amplifying reference gene primers gave estimates of nucleated cell counts. Some clones are missing from TCRdb's copy, which holds only in-frame ones; the method was immunoSEQ multiplex PCR. V, J and clone size derive from that table, while D and trimming were established from the DNA sequence. This table holds some 100,000 clones, almost 80% found once. There are 16 residues in the CDR3. The germline CDR1 and CDR2 sequences are KGHSH and LQKENI. V trimming: 6 bases; J trimming: 11 bases; junction bases outside the gene matches: 19. Sequenced material: peripheral blood. The receptor was isolated from a woman aged 70-85 years with acute or convalescent COVID-19. The V call is TRBV18, the J call TRBJ1-1, with 9 positions matching TRBD1. CDR3: CASSDNRGRSRSNAFF. CDR3 coding DNA: TGTGCCAGCTCGGATAACAGGGGGCGGAGTAGGAGTAATGCTTTCTTT. The complete variable domain, with remaining parts taken from reference TRBV18 and TRBJ1-1, reads NAGVMQNPRHLVRRRGQEARLRCSPMKGHSHVYWYRQLPEEGLKFMVYLQKENIIDESGMPKERFSAEFPKEGPSILRIQQVVRGDSAAYFCASSDNRGRSRSNAFFGQGTRLTVV.